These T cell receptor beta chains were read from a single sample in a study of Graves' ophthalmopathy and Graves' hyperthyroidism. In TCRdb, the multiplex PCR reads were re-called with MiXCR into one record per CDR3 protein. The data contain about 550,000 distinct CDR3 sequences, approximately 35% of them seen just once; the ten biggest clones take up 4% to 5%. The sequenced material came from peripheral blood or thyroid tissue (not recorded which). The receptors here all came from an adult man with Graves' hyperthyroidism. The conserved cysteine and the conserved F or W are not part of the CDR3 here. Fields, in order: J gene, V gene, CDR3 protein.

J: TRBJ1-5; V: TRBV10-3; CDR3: ASYAGRMNNQPQH
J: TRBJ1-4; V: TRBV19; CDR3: ASRTEIQATNEKLF
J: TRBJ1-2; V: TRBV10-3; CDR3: AISTTPGQKTYGYT
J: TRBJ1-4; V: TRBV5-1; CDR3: ASRSGESGEKLF
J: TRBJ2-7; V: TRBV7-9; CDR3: ASSSRDRGVYEQY
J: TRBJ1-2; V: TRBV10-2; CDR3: ASSEIYRTDKPCYT
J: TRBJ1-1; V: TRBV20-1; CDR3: SARDSPGTEAF
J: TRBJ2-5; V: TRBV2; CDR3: ASSQRQGGSAAQY
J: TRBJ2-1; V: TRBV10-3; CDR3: AISEGTKEQF
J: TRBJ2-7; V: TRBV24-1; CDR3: ATSDFSTTAIYEQY
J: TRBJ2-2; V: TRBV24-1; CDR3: ASSLGGSRTGELF
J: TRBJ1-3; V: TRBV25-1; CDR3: ASSGGVGNTIY
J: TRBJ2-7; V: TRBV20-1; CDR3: SARDRRDHEQY
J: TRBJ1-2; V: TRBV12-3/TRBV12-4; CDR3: ASSFGIGGGYT
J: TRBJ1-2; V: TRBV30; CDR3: AWGNGQYGYT
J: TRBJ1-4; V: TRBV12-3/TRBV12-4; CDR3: ASSGPGDNEKLF
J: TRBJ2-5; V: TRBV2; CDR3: ASSDSWRETQY
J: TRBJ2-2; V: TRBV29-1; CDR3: SVGQFANTGELF
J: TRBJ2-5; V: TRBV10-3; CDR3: ASRGPDLSQETQY
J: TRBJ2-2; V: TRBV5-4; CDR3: ASSLARGRTGELF
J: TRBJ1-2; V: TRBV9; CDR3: ASSPLGYGYT
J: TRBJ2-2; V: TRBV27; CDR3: ASSWRPLTGELF
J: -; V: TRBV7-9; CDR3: ASSPSRVKLKDEQF
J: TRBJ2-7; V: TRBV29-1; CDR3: SSYEQY
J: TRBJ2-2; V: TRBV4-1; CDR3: ASSLSSGDVTGELF
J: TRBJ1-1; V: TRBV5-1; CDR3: ASSLGQAGTEAF
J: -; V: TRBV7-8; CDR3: ASRPRLDNEQF
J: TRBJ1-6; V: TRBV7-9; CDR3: ASSFGSSPLH
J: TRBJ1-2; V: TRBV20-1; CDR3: SARAGDRDYGYT
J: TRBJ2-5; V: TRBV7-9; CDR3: ASSYPVGGETQY
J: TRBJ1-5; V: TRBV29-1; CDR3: SLGQGYNQPQH
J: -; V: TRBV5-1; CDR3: ASSLAGKAGNEQF
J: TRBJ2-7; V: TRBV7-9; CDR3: ASSLIPDRIDDEQY
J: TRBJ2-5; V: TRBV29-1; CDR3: SVVGRLVETQY
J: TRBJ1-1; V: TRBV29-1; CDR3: SVPDRQRNTEAF
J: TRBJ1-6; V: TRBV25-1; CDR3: ASYNSPLH
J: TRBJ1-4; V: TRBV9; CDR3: ASSETGGGEKLF
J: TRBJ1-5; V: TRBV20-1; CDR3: SETWRDQPQH
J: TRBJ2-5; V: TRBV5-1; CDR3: ASSFGGLAGGETQY
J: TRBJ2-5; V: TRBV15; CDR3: ATSRGGAGEQY
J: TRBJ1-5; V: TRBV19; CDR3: ASSPRGRNQPQH
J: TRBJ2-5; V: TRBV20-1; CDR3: SASPLAGYPQETQY
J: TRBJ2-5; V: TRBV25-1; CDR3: ASSVAGQGVIETQY
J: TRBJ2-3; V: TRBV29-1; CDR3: SFRLTDTQY
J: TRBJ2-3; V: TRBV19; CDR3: ASSIDRVADTQY
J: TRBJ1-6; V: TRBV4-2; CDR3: ASSQDGGSGTSPLH
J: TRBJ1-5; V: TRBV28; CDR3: ASTEGTQPQH
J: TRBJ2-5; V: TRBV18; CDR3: ASPSEGVNETQY
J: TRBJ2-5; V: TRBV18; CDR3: ASSRLETRY
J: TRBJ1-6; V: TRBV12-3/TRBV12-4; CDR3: ASSPWTGSSYNSPLH
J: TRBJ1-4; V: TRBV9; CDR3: ASSVEPTNEKLF
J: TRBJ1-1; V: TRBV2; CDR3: ASSQAEVENTEAF
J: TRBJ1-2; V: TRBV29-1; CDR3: SVEESGYT
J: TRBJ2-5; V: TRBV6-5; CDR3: ASRHGHPGQAQQETQY